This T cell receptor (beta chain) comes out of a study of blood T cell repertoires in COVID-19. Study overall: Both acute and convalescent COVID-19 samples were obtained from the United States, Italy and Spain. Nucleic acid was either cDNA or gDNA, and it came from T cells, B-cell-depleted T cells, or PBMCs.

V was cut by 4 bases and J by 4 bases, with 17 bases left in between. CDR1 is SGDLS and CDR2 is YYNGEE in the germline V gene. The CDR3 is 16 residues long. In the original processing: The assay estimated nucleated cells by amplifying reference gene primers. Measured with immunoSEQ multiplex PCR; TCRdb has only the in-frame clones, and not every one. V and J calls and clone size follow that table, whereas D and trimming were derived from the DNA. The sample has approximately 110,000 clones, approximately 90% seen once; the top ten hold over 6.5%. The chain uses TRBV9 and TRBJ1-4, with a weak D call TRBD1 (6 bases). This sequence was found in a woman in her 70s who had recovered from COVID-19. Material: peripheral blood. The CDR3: CASSPTVGAGNEKLFF. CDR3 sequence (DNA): TGTGCCAGCAGCCCGACTGTGGGGGCGGGTAATGAAAAACTGTTTTTT.